Following are 26 T cell receptor beta chains from one sample sequenced in a study of cytomegalovirus exposure and HLA in healthy donors. The study ran its PCR with 60 Vbeta and 13 Jbeta primers. Measured with immunoSEQ multiplex PCR; TCRdb has only the in-frame clones, and not every one. Its clone listing holds roughly 110,000 clones. Sequencing was performed on PBMCs. All receptors derive from a young man in good health and CMV-seronegative.

The V and J genes are TRBV27 and TRBJ1-6, with D possibly matching TRBD1 (6 bases). This CDR3 region has 12 residues. Germline CDR1 and CDR2: MNHEY and SMNVEV (reference sequence). V was shortened by 5 bases and J by 12 bases, with 11 bases between the two germline ends. Here the CDR3 DNA reads TGTGCCAGCAGTCCCCACAGGGTACCCCTCCACTTT. Protein product: CASSPHRVPLHF.

The chain links TRBV28 to TRBJ1-5; perhaps TRBD1 as D (5 bases). This CDR3 region has 15 residues. V was clipped by 1 base and J by 6 bases, with 13 bases between them. The germline CDR1 and CDR2 sequences are MDHEN and SYDVKM. CDR3 DNA: TGTGCCAGCAGTTTATTAGCCGCGGGGACTCAGCCCCAGCATTTT. Translated: CASSLLAAGTQPQHF. Full variable domain (missing parts from reference TRBV28 and TRBJ1-5): DVKVTQSSRYLVKRTGEKVFLECVQDMDHENMFWYRQDPGLGLRLIYFSYDVKMKEKGDIPEGYSVSREKKERFSLILESASTNQTSMYLCASSLLAAGTQPQHFGDGTRLSIL.

V is TRBV4-1 and J is TRBJ1-2; no reliable D call. The CDR3 totals 15 residues. Germline-derived CDR1 and CDR2 are MGHRA and YSYEKL. The V end lost 1 base, the J end lost 4 bases, and 13 bases lay between the germline ends. This chain's CDR3 is CASSQAGLNSYGYTF. CDR3 coding DNA: TGCGCCAGCAGCCAAGCGGGTCTGAATAGCTATGGCTACACCTTC.

This chain connects TRBV15 to TRBJ1-4, with D perhaps matching TRBD1 (6 bases). The CDR3 is 15 residues long. Per the germline V gene, CDR1 is LNHNV and CDR2 is YYDKDF (reference sequence). V lost 2 bases to trimming and J lost 5 bases, with 12 bases between them. CDR3 coding DNA: TGTGCCACCAGCAGATTACAGGGAGGGAATGAAAAACTGTTTTTT. It codes for CATSRLQGGNEKLFF.

CDR3: CASSMSTYEQYF. The DNA of the CDR3 is TGTGCCAGTAGTATGAGCACCTACGAGCAGTACTTC. The chain employs TRBV19 and TRBJ2-7; no clear D. Trimming pared 3 bases from V and 2 bases from J, leaving 5 bases between. The CDR3 has 12 residues. Per germline, CDR1 LNHDA and CDR2 SQIVND (reference sequence).

The chain employs TRBV28 and TRBJ1-2; D gene ambiguous. V gave up 4 bases and J gave up 5 bases, with 5 bases separating them. CDR3 size: 11 residues. Germline CDR1 is MDHEN and CDR2 is SYDVKM. This chain's CDR3 is CASSSLYGYTF. CDR3 DNA sequence: TGTGCCAGCAGTTCCCTTTATGGCTACACCTTC.

The chain carries TRBV4-3 and TRBJ2-1; D unclear. The germline CDR1 and CDR2 sequences are LGHNA and YSLEER. Trimming cost V 3 bases and J 0 bases, with 12 bases left between them. The CDR3 spans 16 residues. CDR3 amino acids: CASSQEFLSSYNEQFF. The CDR3 bases are TGCGCCAGCAGCCAGGAGTTTCTGAGCTCCTACAATGAGCAGTTCTTC.

The chain is built from TRBV5-6 and TRBJ2-5, with D perhaps TRBD1 (6 bases). V lost 6 bases to trimming and J lost 2 bases, with 23 bases between them. Germline-derived CDR1 and CDR2 are SGHDT and YYEEEE. The CDR3 runs 17 residues. The DNA of the CDR3 is TGTGCCAGCATGACCATGGCCCGGAACAGGGCACAAGAGACCCAGTACTTC. Translating it yields CASMTMARNRAQETQYF.

The chain uses TRBV2 and TRBJ2-2; D unresolved. The germline CDR1 and CDR2 sequences are SNHLY and FYNNEI. V lost 2 bases to trimming and J lost 5 bases, with 6 bases between them. There are 13 residues in the CDR3. CDR3 sequence: CASSEYLTGELFF. In DNA form, the CDR3 reads TGTGCCAGCAGTGAATACTTAACCGGGGAGCTGTTTTTT.

The chain carries TRBV7-6 and TRBJ1-2; no clear D gene. Germline CDR1 SGHVS, CDR2 FNYEAQ. The CDR3 covers 15 residues. V lost 5 bases and J lost 2, with 15 bases in between. In DNA form, the CDR3 reads TGTGCCAGCAGCGGGTACCGGACTATGAACTATGGCTACACCTTC. Amino acid sequence: CASSGYRTMNYGYTF.

The chain carries TRBV12-5 and TRBJ2-3; tentatively, D is TRBD2 (6 bases). The CDR3 consists of 14 residues. Germline V gives CDR1 LGHNT, CDR2 FRNRAP. Trimming stripped 9 bases from V and 0 bases from J, with 13 bases between. CDR3 nucleotide sequence: TGTGCTAGCTCATATAGCGGAAGCACAGATACGCAGTATTTT. It specifies CASSYSGSTDTQYF.

This chain links TRBV5-6 with TRBJ1-4; D gene uncertain. The CDR3 spans 14 residues. The germline V and J ends were trimmed by 4 bases and 2 bases, with 9 bases remaining between them. The germline gives CDR1 SGHDT, CDR2 YYEEEE. The CDR3 reads CASSHFYTNEKLFF. CDR3 DNA: TGTGCCAGCAGCCACTTCTACACTAATGAAAAACTGTTTTTT. Variable domain in full (rest from reference TRBV5-6 and TRBJ1-4): DAGVTQSPTHLIKTRGQQVTLRCSPKSGHDTVSWYQQALGQGPQFIFQYYEEEERQRGNFPDRFSGHQFPNYSSELNVNALLLGDSALYLCASSHFYTNEKLFFGSGTQLSVL.

The genes are TRBV2 and TRBJ2-7; D unresolved. The V and J ends lost 6 bases and 0 bases respectively, with 12 bases between them. The CDR3 length is 14 residues. Germline V gene data show CDR1 as SNHLY and CDR2 as FYNNEI. The CDR3 loop is CASRPLESSYEQYF. The DNA for the CDR3 is TGTGCCAGCAGACCCCTGGAGTCCTCCTACGAGCAGTACTTC.

The chain is built from TRBV7-3 and TRBJ2-1; TRBD2 agrees at 14 bases. V shed 1 base, J shed 4 bases, and the junction held 9 bases outside the gene matches. Germline CDR1 SGHTA, CDR2 FQGTGA. CDR3 length: 19 residues. The DNA for the CDR3 is TGTGCCAGCAGCTTAAGGGCTTCGGGACTAGCGGGGGAATACAATGAGCAGTTCTTC. Its protein product is CASSLRASGLAGEYNEQFF.

The rearrangement uses TRBV5-1 and TRBJ1-5; D uncertain. This CDR3 has 13 amino acids. The germline CDR1 and CDR2 sequences are SGHRS and YFSETQ. V dropped 0 bases and J dropped 9 bases, with 10 bases sitting between them. The DNA of the CDR3 is TGCGCCAGCAGCTTGGCAGGCCTATCGCCCCAGCATTTT. Encoded protein: CASSLAGLSPQHF.

This chain joins TRBV5-6 and TRBJ2-7; no clear D gene. This CDR3 is 11 amino acids long. The germline V and J ends were trimmed by 1 base and 6 bases, with 5 bases remaining between them. Looked up from germline, CDR1 is SGHDT and CDR2 is YYEEEE. CDR3 sequence: CASSLYSEQYF. CDR3 sequence (DNA): TGTGCCAGCAGCTTGTATTCCGAGCAGTACTTC.

The chain carries TRBV4-3 and TRBJ1-3; 8 nucleotides align to TRBD1. Germline assignment: CDR1 LGHNA and CDR2 YSLEER. The CDR3 runs to 17 residues. J lost 0 bases, V lost 1 base, and 5 bases had no gene match. As DNA, the CDR3 is TGCGCCAGCAGCCAAGGAAAGACAGGGGTCTCTGGAAACACCATATATTTT. It codes for CASSQGKTGVSGNTIYF.

The chain carries TRBV7-3 and TRBJ2-6; weak D call: TRBD1 (5 bases). The CDR3 sequence is 20 residues long. Looked up from germline, CDR1 is SGHTA and CDR2 is FQGTGA. The V end was cut by 5 bases, the J end by 0 bases, with 23 bases between. The CDR3 sequence: CASSHIGPIQADSGANVLTF. In DNA, the CDR3 is TGTGCCAGCAGCCATATAGGCCCAATACAGGCGGACTCTGGGGCCAACGTCCTGACTTTC. Variable domain in full (rest from reference TRBV7-3 and TRBJ2-6): GAGVSQTPSNKVTEKGKYVELRCDPISGHTALYWYRQSLGQGPEFLIYFQGTGAADDSGLPNDRFFAVRPEGSVSTLKIQRTERGDSAVYLCASSHIGPIQADSGANVLTFGAGSRLTVL.

The chain is built from TRBV11-2 and TRBJ1-5; 7 bases are shared with TRBD1. The CDR3 contains 14 residues. V shed 5 bases and J 1 base; nucleotides not matched to a gene: 2. CDR1 SGHAT and CDR2 FQNNGV come from the germline V gene. The CDR3 spells CASSRDRSNQPQHF. The CDR3 DNA sequence: TGTGCCAGCAGCCGGGACAGAAGCAATCAGCCCCAGCATTTT. Using reference TRBV11-2 and TRBJ1-5 for the parts outside the CDR3, the full variable domain is EAGVAQSPRYKIIEKRQSVAFWCNPISGHATLYWYQQILGQGPKLLIQFQNNGVVDDSQLPKDRFSAERLKGVDSTLKIQPAKLEDSAVYLCASSRDRSNQPQHFGDGTRLSIL.

V is TRBV19 and J is TRBJ2-2, with 9 bases aligning to TRBD2. V shed 10 bases and J 5 bases; nucleotides not matched to a gene: 8. Germline loops: CDR1 LNHDA, CDR2 SQIVND (reference sequence). This CDR3 has 14 residues. Written as DNA, the CDR3 is TGTGCCATAACGTCAGCGGGGGGAACCGGGGAGCTGTTTTTT. Translation gives CAITSAGGTGELFF.

The chain joins TRBV7-6 to TRBJ2-1, with 9 nucleotides matching TRBD2. CDR3 size: 18 residues. Germline V CDR1 and CDR2: SGHVS, FNYEAQ. With V trimmed by 4 bases and J by 4 bases, 14 bases remained unmatched. CDR3 DNA: TGTGCCAGCAGCTCCCGTAGCGGGGGCCGTCCTCTATACAATGAGCAGTTCTTC. Encoded protein: CASSSRSGGRPLYNEQFF.

This sequence joins TRBV2 and TRBJ1-2; 7 bases map to TRBD1. The CDR3 sequence is 13 residues long. V was pared by 2 bases and J by 5 bases, with 2 bases of the junction left unmatched. Germline CDR1 is SNHLY and CDR2 is FYNNEI. CDR3 bases: TGTGCCAGCAGTGAAAGACAGGGATATGGCTACACCTTC. Its protein product is CASSERQGYGYTF.

The gene calls are TRBV21-1 and TRBJ2-4; the D call in the table, TRBD1, was not verified against the DNA. TRBV21-1 counts as a pseudogene. This CDR3 is built from 15 residues. The CDR3 spells CASIHRGKESNIQYF. The DNA of the CDR3 is TGTGCCAGCATACACAGGGGGAAGGAGTCAAACATTCAGTACTTC.

The V gene is TRBV5-1, the J gene TRBJ1-1; no clear D. The CDR3 runs 15 residues. Germline V CDR1 and CDR2: SGHRS, YFSETQ. Trimming took off 5 bases at V and 0 bases at J, with 14 bases between the two ends. This CDR3 reads CASSGVPGVNTEAFF. DNA for the CDR3: TGCGCCAGCAGTGGAGTTCCCGGCGTGAACACTGAAGCTTTCTTT.

This sequence joins TRBV5-6 and TRBJ2-3; 8 positions match TRBD2. The J segment lost 0 bases and the V segment lost 1 base, leaving 4 bases of the junction unmatched. Germline values: CDR1 SGHDT, CDR2 YYEEEE. The CDR3 extends over 16 amino acids. CDR3 protein: CASSLFPGGSTDTQYF. The CDR3 bases are TGTGCCAGCAGCTTGTTTCCGGGGGGGAGCACAGATACGCAGTATTTT.

The chain couples TRBV11-2 to TRBJ2-7; TRBD1 is a possible D gene (6 bases). V gave up 5 bases and J gave up 0 bases, with 14 bases separating them. The germline gives CDR1 SGHAT, CDR2 FQNNGV. The CDR3 totals 15 residues. The CDR3 loop reads CASSPTGTTSYEQYF. The DNA of the CDR3 is TGTGCCAGCAGCCCCACAGGGACCACCTCCTACGAGCAGTACTTC.